The 21 T cell receptor beta chains given below trace back to one sample, sequenced in a study of response to subunit inactivated influenza vaccine listed by TCRdb under 2018. The library was made by RT-PCR. Sequencing was carried out with an Illumina HiSeq 2500. TCRdb redid the processing of the public reads, applying fastp at Q25 and MiXCR, and retained in-frame beta chains. Each CDR3 protein appears once, grouped with its most common genes and DNA. The sample table contains 450,000 to 500,000 distinct CDR3 sequences; only one count was recorded for over 9.5% of them. Of the sample, less than 15% falls within the top ten clones. Taken with the paper, the label for time point translates to: approximately 40 days after influenza vaccine administration. Here the sequenced sample was PBMCs from blood, taken more than 35 days after vaccination. These receptor sequences come from a man aged 50-60 years who received an inactivated influenza vaccine. Donor details come from another sample of the same person, matched by shared clones.

At least ten counts were recorded for this clonotype. The J gene is TRBJ2-7, the V gene TRBV6-1; TRBD1 matches at 7 bases. Looked up from germline, CDR1 is MNHNS and CDR2 is SASEGT. The CDR3 has 17 residues. The V and J ends lost 5 bases and 0 bases, in that order; junction bases with no gene match: 13. This chain's CDR3 is CASSSPGQNLGSYEQYF. The DNA for the CDR3 is TGTGCCAGCAGTAGCCCGGGACAGAACCTGGGCTCCTACGAGCAGTACTTC.

This clonotype was seen a few times. The rearrangement joins TRBV5-5 to TRBJ2-7; TRBD1 matches at 9 bases. The CDR3 spans 14 residues. V dropped 4 bases and J dropped 7; count of bases not matched to a gene: 9. Looked up from germline, CDR1 is SGHKS and CDR2 is YYEKEE (reference sequence). The CDR3 protein is CASSVWDRVAEQYF. The CDR3 DNA follows: TGTGCCAGCAGCGTCTGGGACAGGGTGGCGGAGCAGTACTTC.

In its sample, this clonotype was seen a few times. V usage is TRBV7-9 and J usage is TRBJ2-2; D is unclear. Trimming removed 10 bases at V and 4 bases at J, with 19 bases between. The CDR3 length is 15 residues. The germline V gene has CDR1 SEHNR and CDR2 FQNEAQ (reference sequence). CDR3 in amino acids: CATTTRTLSTGELFF. CDR3 nucleotide sequence: TGTGCCACCACTACCAGAACCCTATCCACCGGGGAGCTGTTTTTT.

To note about this clonotype: Its ends do not fully match the called genes, so a read error is possible. The V call is TRBV7-3, the J call TRBJ2-3, with TRBD1 identical over 7 bases. From germline, CDR1 is SGHTA and CDR2 FQGTGA. The CDR3 is 15 residues long. The CDR3 DNA follows: TGTGCCAGCAGCTTAATGGCAGGGGGATCAGATACGCAGGATTTT. The encoded protein is CASSLMAGGSDTQDF.

V usage is TRBV7-9 and J usage is TRBJ2-1; TRBD2 aligns across 8 bases. CDR3 length: 15 residues. J was trimmed by 5 bases and V by 7 bases; bases with no gene match: 10. Per the germline V gene, CDR1 is SEHNR and CDR2 is FQNEAQ (reference sequence). The CDR3 spells CASTHPPGGNNEQFF. The CDR3 DNA sequence: TGTGCCAGCACCCACCCCCCGGGGGGGAACAATGAGCAGTTCTTC.

This clonotype was recorded many times. The rearrangement joins TRBV6-5 to TRBJ2-7, with unresolved D. The CDR3 is 11 amino acids. Trimming cost V 6 bases and J 4 bases, with 7 bases left between them. CDR1 and CDR2 (germline): MNHEY, SVGAGI. The CDR3 reads CASRTTYEQYF. Written as DNA, the CDR3 is TGTGCCAGCAGGACCACTTACGAGCAGTACTTC.

This clonotype was found many times. The chain has TRBV5-1 and TRBJ2-5; D remains unclear. This CDR3 region has 11 residues. The germline CDR1 and CDR2 sequences are SGHRS and YFSETQ. Between the trimmed V and J ends, which lost 4 bases and 2 bases, there was a span of 3 bases. The CDR3 region has the DNA TGCGCCAGCAGCGTACAAGAGACCCAGTACTTC. Amino acids: CASSVQETQYF.

This clonotype occurred a few times. The V gene is TRBV27, the J gene TRBJ1-2; D is uncertain. The CDR3 sequence is 14 residues long. CDR1 and CDR2 (germline): MNHEY, SMNVEV (reference sequence). The germline V and J ends were trimmed by 5 bases and 0 bases, with 10 bases remaining between them. Here the CDR3 DNA reads TGTGCCAGCAGTCCGGACGGATCTAACTATGGCTACACCTTC. It translates to CASSPDGSNYGYTF.

This clonotype was detected only a few times. The chain joins TRBV20-1 to TRBJ1-5; D perhaps matches TRBD1 (6 bases). Trimming took off 6 bases at V and 2 bases at J, with 8 bases between the two ends. This CDR3 has 12 residues. The V gene's germline CDR1 is DFQATT and CDR2 SNEGSKA (reference sequence). In DNA form, the CDR3 reads TGCAGTGCAGGGGGTGGCAATCAGCCCCAGCATTTT. Protein product: CSAGGGNQPQHF.

Of note for this clonotype: Possible read error: a much larger clone is one base away. V and J are TRBV20-1 and TRBJ2-3, with a possible D match to TRBD2 (5 bases). The CDR3 length is 14 residues. From germline, CDR1 is DFQATT and CDR2 SNEGSKA (reference sequence). Trimming took off 4 bases at V and 1 base at J, with 12 bases between the two ends. The CDR3 nucleotides are TGCAGTGCTATAAGGACTCGTGGCACAGATACGCAGTATTTT. Translated: CSAIRTRGTDTQYF.

This clonotype was found many times. J is TRBJ2-3 and V is TRBV29-1; 10 nucleotides align to TRBD2. The germline V gene encodes CDR1 SQVTM and CDR2 ANQGSEA. This CDR3 has 14 residues. The J segment lost 5 bases and the V segment lost 4 bases, leaving 6 bases of the junction unmatched. CDR3 amino acids: CSVGEAGGQDTQYF. The CDR3 DNA reads TGCAGCGTTGGGGAAGCGGGAGGGCAAGATACGCAGTATTTT.

The CDR3: CASSPPGTSPYNEQFF. Written as DNA, the CDR3 is TGTGCCAGCAGCCCCCCCGGGACTAGTCCCTACAATGAGCAGTTCTTC. The genes are TRBV6-2 or TRBV6-3 and TRBJ2-1, with 8 bases identical to TRBD2. Germline V gives CDR1 MNHEY, CDR2 SVGEGT. The CDR3 consists of 16 residues. The V and J ends lost 6 bases and 2 bases, in that order; junction bases with no gene match: 9.

The rearrangement links TRBV11-2 to TRBJ2-6; 11 bases are a match to TRBD1. The CDR3 runs 17 residues. V dropped 6 bases and J dropped 0; count of bases not matched to a gene: 4. Germline V gene sequence: CDR1 SGHAT, CDR2 FQNNGV. The CDR3 nucleotides read TGTGCCAGCAGTGGACAGGGGGCCTTCTCTGGGGCCAACGTCCTGACTTTC. Amino acid sequence: CASSGQGAFSGANVLTF.

This clonotype has a count of ten or more. The V call is TRBV20-1, the J call TRBJ1-5; perhaps TRBD1 as D (5 bases). V gave up 0 bases and J gave up 7 bases, with 13 bases separating them. The CDR3 has 14 residues. Germline CDR1 reads DFQATT; CDR2 reads SNEGSKA (reference sequence). The CDR3 coding sequence is TGCAGTGCTAGAGATCCAAGGGGAGGGCAGCCCCAGCATTTT. Translated: CSARDPRGGQPQHF.

This clonotype has a count of ten or more. V is TRBV5-1 and J is TRBJ2-7; D gene uncertain. Germline V gene lookup returns CDR1 SGHRS and CDR2 YFSETQ. The CDR3 is 12 amino acids. V lost 2 bases and J lost 6, with 9 bases in between. The CDR3 region is CASSLGAAEQYF. The CDR3 DNA sequence: TGCGCCAGCAGCTTAGGAGCCGCCGAGCAGTACTTC.

The rearrangement joins TRBV5-1 to TRBJ2-2; D may be TRBD2 (5 bases). The CDR3 sequence is 15 residues long. Trimming removed 4 bases from V and 4 bases from J, with 14 bases in between. The germline V gene has CDR1 SGHRS and CDR2 YFSETQ. The CDR3: CASSPAGTATGELFF. For the CDR3, the DNA is TGCGCCAGCAGCCCCGCGGGTACAGCCACCGGGGAGCTGTTTTTT.

The table lists this clonotype with a few counts. The V call is TRBV5-1, the J call TRBJ2-5; 8 positions agree with TRBD1. The germline gives CDR1 SGHRS, CDR2 YFSETQ. The CDR3 consists of 15 residues. J gave up 4 bases and V 6 bases, and 11 bases lay outside the gene matches. CDR3 residues: CASKPMTGVAETQYF. The CDR3 bases are TGCGCCAGCAAACCTATGACAGGGGTGGCAGAGACCCAGTACTTC.

The V and J genes are TRBV20-1 and TRBJ1-6; 10 bases agree with TRBD1. The CDR3 extends over 17 amino acids. After removal of 1 base from V and 6 bases from J, the junction contained 9 bases not matched to a gene. Per germline, CDR1 DFQATT and CDR2 SNEGSKA (reference sequence). Here the CDR3 DNA reads TGCAGTGCTAGAGTACGGACAGGGGGAATTGGTAATTCACCCCTCCACTTT. Its translation: CSARVRTGGIGNSPLHF.

This clonotype was seen a handful of times. This chain joins TRBV12-3 or TRBV12-4 and TRBJ2-7; 8 nucleotides agree with TRBD1. V dropped 1 base and J dropped 7; count of bases not matched to a gene: 6. The CDR3 length is 14 residues. In DNA, the CDR3 is TGTGCCAGCAGTTTAGGGGCAGGGGGCAGTGAGCAGTACTTC. Translation: CASSLGAGGSEQYF.

Here the CDR3 DNA reads TGTGCCAGCAGTGATCCCGGACAGGGGAACACTGAAGCTTTCTTT. Its translation: CASSDPGQGNTEAFF. The V and J genes are TRBV25-1 and TRBJ1-1; 8 bases fit TRBD1. The CDR3 is made up of 15 amino acids. Germline trimming cut 3 bases from V and 1 base from J; bases unmatched to any gene: 4. Germline V gene sequence: CDR1 MGHDK, CDR2 SYGVNS.

This clonotype has more than one count but fewer than ten. The chain joins TRBV4-2 to TRBJ2-3; 7 bases align to TRBD1. CDR3 length equals 13 residues. Germline V gene sequence: CDR1 LGHNA, CDR2 YNFKEQ. The J segment lost 6 bases and the V segment lost 4 bases, leaving 4 bases of the junction unmatched. The CDR3 loop is CASSLPGQDTQYF. As DNA, the CDR3 is TGTGCCAGCAGCCTGCCGGGACAGGATACGCAGTATTTT.